Presented here are 2 T cell receptor beta chains from one specimen sequenced in a study of T cells in Graves' hyperthyroidism and ophthalmopathy. It was RNA transcripts that yielded the amplified TCR beta CDR3 regions. A set of HTBI primers served as the primers for a first-round RT-PCR of the TCR CDR3. TCRdb used MiXCR to reprocess the multiplex PCR reads, holding one entry per CDR3 protein. The sample contains 600,000 to 900,000 distinct CDR3 sequences, about 16% of which appear only once. What was sequenced was blood. The receptors shown here come from a man younger than 30 with Graves' hyperthyroidism.

Many counts were recorded for this clonotype. The chain combines TRBV7-9 with TRBJ1-1; D unresolved. Trimming pared 5 bases from V and 4 bases from J, leaving 11 bases between. The CDR3 is 13 amino acids. Germline V gene data show CDR1 as SEHNR and CDR2 as FQNEAQ (reference sequence). CDR3 residues: CASSRREGTEAFF. DNA of the CDR3: TGTGCCAGCAGCCGAAGGGAAGGCACTGAAGCTTTCTTT.

The genes are TRBV6-5 and TRBJ1-2, with 7 bases matching TRBD1. The CDR3 contains 12 residues. Per germline, CDR1 MNHEY and CDR2 SVGAGI. V was pared by 4 bases and J by 10 bases, with 6 bases of the junction left unmatched. The CDR3 DNA follows: TGTGCCAGCAGTTTCGACAGGGATGACTACACCTTC. This translates into CASSFDRDDYTF.